Sequencing of this TCR beta chain was carried out in a study of blood T cell repertoires in COVID-19. CDR3 length: 16 residues. The trim removed 6 bases at V and 0 bases at J, leaving 7 bases unmatched. From germline, CDR1 is SNHLY and CDR2 FYNNEI. In the authors' workflow: Amplified reference gene primers provided the basis for estimating nucleated cell counts. TCRdb keeps only in-frame clones here, not all; method: immunoSEQ multiplex PCR. V, J and clone size reflect that table, while D and trimming were determined from the DNA. The sample includes 210,000 or so clones, around 92% of them seen just once.

The receptor was isolated from a man in his thirties or forties with acute or convalescent COVID-19. The sequenced sample was peripheral blood. This chain uses TRBV2 with TRBJ2-5, with TRBD2 identical over 10 bases. CDR3 sequence: CASRNSGGSYQETQYF. CDR3 bases: TGTGCCAGCAGAAATAGCGGGGGGTCGTACCAAGAGACCCAGTACTTC.